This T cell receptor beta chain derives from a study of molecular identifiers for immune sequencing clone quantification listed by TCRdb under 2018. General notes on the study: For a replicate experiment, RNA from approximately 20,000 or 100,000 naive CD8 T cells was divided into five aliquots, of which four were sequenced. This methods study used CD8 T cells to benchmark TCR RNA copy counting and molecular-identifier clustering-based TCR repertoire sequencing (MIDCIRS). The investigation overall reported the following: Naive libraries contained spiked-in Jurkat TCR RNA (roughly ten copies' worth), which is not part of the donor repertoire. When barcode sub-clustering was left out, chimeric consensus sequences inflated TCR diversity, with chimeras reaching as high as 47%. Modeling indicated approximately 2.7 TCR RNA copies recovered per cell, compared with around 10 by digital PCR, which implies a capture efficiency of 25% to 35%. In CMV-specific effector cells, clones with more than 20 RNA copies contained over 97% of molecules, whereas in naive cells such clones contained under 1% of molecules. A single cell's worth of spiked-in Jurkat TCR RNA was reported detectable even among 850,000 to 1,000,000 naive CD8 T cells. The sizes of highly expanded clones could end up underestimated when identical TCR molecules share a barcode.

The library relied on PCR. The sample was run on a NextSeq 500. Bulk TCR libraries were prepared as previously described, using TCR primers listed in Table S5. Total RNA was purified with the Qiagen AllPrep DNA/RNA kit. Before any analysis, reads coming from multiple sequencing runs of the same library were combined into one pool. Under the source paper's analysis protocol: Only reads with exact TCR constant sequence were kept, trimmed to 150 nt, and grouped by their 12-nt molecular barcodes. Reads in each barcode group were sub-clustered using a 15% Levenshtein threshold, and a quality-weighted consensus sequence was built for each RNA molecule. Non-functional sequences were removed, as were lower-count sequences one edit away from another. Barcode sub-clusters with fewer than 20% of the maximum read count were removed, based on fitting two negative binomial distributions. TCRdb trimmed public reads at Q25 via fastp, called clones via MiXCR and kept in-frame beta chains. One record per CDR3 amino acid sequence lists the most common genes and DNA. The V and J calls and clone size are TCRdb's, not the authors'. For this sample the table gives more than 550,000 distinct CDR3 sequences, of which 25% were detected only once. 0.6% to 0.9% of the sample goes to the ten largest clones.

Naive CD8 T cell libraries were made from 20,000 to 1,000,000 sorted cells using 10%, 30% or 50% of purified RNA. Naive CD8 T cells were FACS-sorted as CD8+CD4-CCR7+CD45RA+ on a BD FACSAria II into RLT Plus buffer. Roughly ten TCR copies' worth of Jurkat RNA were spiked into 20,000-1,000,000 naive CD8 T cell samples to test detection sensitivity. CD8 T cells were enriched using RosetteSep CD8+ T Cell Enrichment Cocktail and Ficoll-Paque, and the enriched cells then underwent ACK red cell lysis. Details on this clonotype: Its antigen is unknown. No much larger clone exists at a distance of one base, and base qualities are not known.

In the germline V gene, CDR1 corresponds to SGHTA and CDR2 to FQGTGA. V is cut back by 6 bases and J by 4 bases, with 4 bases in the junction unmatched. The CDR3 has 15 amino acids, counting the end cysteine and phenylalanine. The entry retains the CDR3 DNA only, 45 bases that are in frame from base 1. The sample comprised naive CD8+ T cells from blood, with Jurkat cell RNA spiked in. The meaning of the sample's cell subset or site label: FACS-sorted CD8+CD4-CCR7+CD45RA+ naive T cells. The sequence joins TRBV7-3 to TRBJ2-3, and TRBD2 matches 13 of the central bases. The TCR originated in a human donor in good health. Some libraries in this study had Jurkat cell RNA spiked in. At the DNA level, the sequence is TGTGCCAGCAGTTGGACTAGCGGGGGTGCAGATACGCAGTATTTT. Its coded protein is CASSWTSGGADTQYF.